Shown below are 27 T cell receptor beta chains from a single sample sequenced in a study of shared clonotypes between healthy human individuals (dated by TCRdb to 2018 to 2021). The method was the immunoSEQ multiplex PCR assay. Entries here come from immuneACCESS through TCRdb and include only in-frame sequences with V and J called. Some clones fail to appear in such tables; in the studies checked, an unresolved V gene covers under half of the shortfall, and the cause of the remainder is unknown. In this sample the table shows about 340,000 clones, around four fifths of which occur a single time. The ten largest clones represent about 10% of the sample. Sequencing was performed on memory CD4+ T cells sorted from blood. What this sample's cell subset or site label stands for: CD45RA-negative fraction. All receptors come from a man under 40 in good health.

This clone was seen only a few times. This chain uses TRBV5-5 with TRBJ2-5; TRBD1 agrees at 11 bases. This CDR3 has 16 amino acids. The V gene end was trimmed by 4 bases and the J gene end by 2 bases; junction bases not matched to a gene: 7. Germline assignment: CDR1 SGHKS and CDR2 YYEKEE (reference sequence). The CDR3 sequence: CASSPGTGGGQETQYF. In nucleotides, the CDR3 is TGTGCCAGCAGCCCTGGGACAGGGGGGGGTCAAGAGACCCAGTACTTC.

The chain links TRBV5-4 to TRBJ2-1; TRBD2 aligns across 7 bases. This CDR3 spans 17 amino acids. V shed 1 base and J 9 bases; nucleotides not matched to a gene: 16. Germline V gene lookup returns CDR1 SGHNT and CDR2 YYREEE (reference sequence). The CDR3: CASSLRRLGGSGGEQFF. For the CDR3, the DNA is TGTGCCAGCAGCTTGCGCCGGCTAGGCGGGAGCGGCGGTGAGCAGTTCTTC.

The rearrangement joins TRBV6-1 to TRBJ2-7, with D perhaps assigned TRBD1 or TRBD2 (5 bases each). CDR1 and CDR2 (germline): MNHNS, SASEGT. The CDR3 extends over 14 amino acids. Trimming took 6 bases from V and 1 from J, leaving 13 bases between them. CDR3 loop: CASSAGAVSYEQYF. The CDR3 coding sequence is TGTGCCAGCAGCGCCGGGGCCGTTTCCTACGAGCAGTACTTC.

This sequence joins TRBV9 and TRBJ2-5; D call uncertain. Germline assignment: CDR1 SGDLS and CDR2 YYNGEE. The CDR3 is 15 residues long. Trimming took off 1 base at V and 2 bases at J, with 12 bases between the two ends. CDR3: CASSVNPGPQETQYF. CDR3 DNA sequence: TGTGCCAGCAGCGTAAATCCGGGCCCTCAAGAGACCCAGTACTTC.

The V and J genes are TRBV5-1 and TRBJ2-5; D remains ambiguous. The germline CDR1 and CDR2 sequences are SGHRS and YFSETQ. The CDR3 has 15 amino acids. V was cut by 0 bases and J by 1 base, with 10 bases left in between. The CDR3, as DNA: TGCGCCAGCAGCTTGGACGGGCGCTTCCAAGAGACCCAGTACTTC. Protein sequence: CASSLDGRFQETQYF.

V is TRBV28 and J is TRBJ1-1; 10 positions agree with TRBD1. The CDR3 extends over 15 amino acids. V gave up 8 bases and J gave up 6 bases; unmatched junction bases: 12. Germline-derived CDR1 and CDR2 are MDHEN and SYDVKM. This chain's CDR3 is CASRGSGQGIAEAFF. CDR3 bases: TGTGCCAGCCGCGGTTCGGGACAGGGGATCGCTGAAGCTTTCTTT.

This chain uses TRBV19 with TRBJ2-1, with D unclear. Trimming pared 8 bases from V and 9 bases from J, leaving 5 bases between. CDR3 length equals 9 residues. Per the germline V gene, CDR1 is LNHDA and CDR2 is SQIVND (reference sequence). CDR3 sequence (DNA): TGTGCCAGTTCAGGTGAGCAGTTCTTC. Its protein product is CASSGEQFF.

This clone was recorded a few times. The rearrangement joins TRBV10-3 to TRBJ1-2, with TRBD1 matching 7 bases. The CDR3 totals 12 residues. The ends lost 7 bases at V and 8 bases at J; junction bases unmatched: 7. The germline gives CDR1 ENHRY, CDR2 SYGVKD. The CDR3 spells CAITSTGIGYTF. For the CDR3, the DNA is TGTGCCATCACCTCGACAGGGATCGGCTACACCTTC.

The CDR3 DNA reads as TGTGCCAGCAGCTTGGCGGGGACTAGCGGAGTCCAAGAGACCCAGTACTTC. As protein: CASSLAGTSGVQETQYF. The chain recombines TRBV7-9 with TRBJ2-5, with 11 bases lining up with TRBD2. V dropped 3 bases and J dropped 1; count of bases not matched to a gene: 7. In germline, CDR1 is SEHNR, CDR2 FQNEAQ (reference sequence). The CDR3 runs 17 residues.

The rearrangement links TRBV9 to TRBJ2-5; the match to TRBD1 covers 7 bases. This CDR3 contains 21 residues. V lost 1 base, J lost 0 bases, and 21 bases stayed unmatched. Germline V gives CDR1 SGDLS, CDR2 YYNGEE. CDR3 sequence (DNA): TGTGCCAGCAGCGTAAAGCTCGATTCGGGACAGTTACTCTCCAACCAAGAGACCCAGTACTTC. It codes for CASSVKLDSGQLLSNQETQYF.

The chain uses TRBV7-9 and TRBJ1-2; 7 bases agree with TRBD1. The CDR3 spans 15 residues. The J segment lost 0 bases and the V segment lost 8 bases, leaving 9 bases of the junction unmatched. Germline V lookup: CDR1 SEHNR, CDR2 FQNEAQ (reference sequence). The CDR3 loop reads CASARGTEPNYGYTF. Here the CDR3 DNA reads TGTGCCAGCGCCCGAGGGACAGAACCTAACTATGGCTACACCTTC.

This clone has more than one count but fewer than ten. The CDR3 DNA follows: TGTGCCAGCAGCCCGGAGACAGGGATCTACAATGAGCAGTTCTTC. Its translation is CASSPETGIYNEQFF. The chain has TRBV11-3 and TRBJ2-1, with TRBD1 identical over 7 bases. The CDR3 is 15 amino acids. Germline V gene sequence: CDR1 SGHNT, CDR2 YENEEA. V gave up 5 bases and J gave up 3 bases; unmatched junction bases: 7.

This clone was picked up many times. J is TRBJ2-6 and V is TRBV27; D possibly matches TRBD1 or TRBD2 (5 bases each). The V end was cut by 3 bases, the J end by 0 bases, with 18 bases between. From germline, CDR1 is MNHEY and CDR2 SMNVEV (reference sequence). This CDR3 spans 19 amino acids. As DNA, the CDR3 is TGTGCCAGCAGTTTCCGTGGTGGGGGAACCATCTCTGGGGCCAACGTCCTGACTTTC. Translated: CASSFRGGGTISGANVLTF.

V and J are TRBV6-5 and TRBJ1-3, with D unresolved. V was clipped by 8 bases and J by 4 bases, with 15 bases between them. CDR3 length: 14 amino acids. Germline V gives CDR1 MNHEY, CDR2 SVGAGI. CDR3 sequence reads: CASRLEFSGNTIYF. The CDR3 DNA sequence: TGTGCCAGCCGACTTGAGTTTTCAGGAAACACCATATATTTT.

This chain links TRBV6-5 with TRBJ1-2, with D hard to call. The CDR3 length is 13 residues. V was pared by 6 bases and J by 3 bases, with 11 bases between. From germline, CDR1 is MNHEY and CDR2 SVGAGI. CDR3 sequence: CASSPDGHYGYTF. The CDR3 coding sequence is TGTGCCAGCAGCCCAGACGGACACTATGGCTACACCTTC.

The rearrangement links TRBV6-6 to TRBJ2-5, with a tentative D call TRBD2 (6 bases). Trimming pared 6 bases from V and 0 bases from J, leaving 8 bases between. The germline V gene encodes CDR1 MNHNY and CDR2 SVGAGI (reference sequence). CDR3 size: 13 residues. CDR3 sequence: CASRWDYQETQYF. CDR3 DNA sequence: TGTGCCAGCAGGTGGGACTACCAAGAGACCCAGTACTTC.

The chain couples TRBV6-1 to TRBJ1-3; no reliable D call. V dropped 0 bases and J dropped 3 bases, with 27 bases sitting between them. Looked up from germline, CDR1 is MNHNS and CDR2 is SASEGT. This CDR3 comprises 21 residues. In DNA, the CDR3 is TGTGCCAGCAGTGAAGCGCCCGGAAGGCGAGGATTTGGCTTTTATGGAAACACCATATATTTT. Protein sequence: CASSEAPGRRGFGFYGNTIYF.

This chain connects TRBV2 to TRBJ2-2; 8 bases align to TRBD1. This CDR3 contains 15 residues. V was pared by 2 bases and J by 3 bases, with 2 bases of the junction left unmatched. The germline gives CDR1 SNHLY, CDR2 FYNNEI. The CDR3 bases are TGTGCCAGCAGTGAAACAGGGGGGTACACCGGGGAGCTGTTTTTT. Protein: CASSETGGYTGELFF.

The J gene is TRBJ1-2, the V gene TRBV7-9, with 7 bases lining up with TRBD1. CDR3 size: 14 residues. Germline CDR1 and CDR2: SEHNR and FQNEAQ (reference sequence). The trim removed 3 bases at V and 4 bases at J, leaving 5 bases unmatched. CDR3: CASSFPQGTYGYTF. CDR3 nucleotides: TGTGCCAGCAGCTTCCCACAGGGGACCTATGGCTACACCTTC.

This clone was observed a handful of times. CDR3 coding DNA: TGTGCCAGCAGTATCCTGCCTGGGGGACAGGTCTACGAGCAGTACTTC. This gives the protein CASSILPGGQVYEQYF. This chain uses TRBV28 with TRBJ2-7; TRBD1 aligns across 8 bases. The CDR3 has 16 amino acids. V trimming: 5 bases; J trimming: 3 bases; junction bases outside the gene matches: 12. From germline, CDR1 is MDHEN and CDR2 SYDVKM.

V usage is TRBV2 and J usage is TRBJ1-3; perhaps TRBD1 as D (5 bases). This CDR3 is built from 14 residues. CDR1 and CDR2 (germline): SNHLY, FYNNEI. The V end lost 10 bases, the J end lost 2 bases, and 15 bases lay between the germline ends. The CDR3: CATAEGNAGNTIYF. CDR3 sequence (DNA): TGTGCCACTGCTGAGGGGAATGCTGGAAACACCATATATTTT.

V gene TRBV19 combines with J gene TRBJ2-3; D remains ambiguous. The germline CDR1 and CDR2 sequences are LNHDA and SQIVND (reference sequence). Trimming cost V 3 bases and J 2 bases, with 15 bases left between them. This CDR3 has 16 amino acids. CDR3 coding DNA: TGTGCCAGTAGTATGTTTCAATTCTCTAACACAGATACGCAGTATTTT. Residues: CASSMFQFSNTDTQYF.

The chain joins TRBV6-5 to TRBJ2-3; TRBD1 agrees at 10 bases. CDR3 size: 15 residues. Germline values: CDR1 MNHEY, CDR2 SVGAGI. Germline trimming cut 6 bases from V and 3 bases from J; bases unmatched to any gene: 6. CDR3 coding DNA: TGTGCCAGCAGCTCCGGGACAGGGGTAACAGATACGCAGTATTTT. Translation gives CASSSGTGVTDTQYF.

This chain links TRBV18 with TRBJ2-3, with 8 bases lining up with TRBD2. Germline V lookup: CDR1 KGHSH, CDR2 LQKENI. The CDR3 spans 16 residues. V was clipped by 0 bases and J by 3 bases; unmatched bases: 5. The CDR3 bases are TGTGCCAGCTCACCACCGGCTAGCGGGCCAACAGATACGCAGTATTTT. The encoded protein is CASSPPASGPTDTQYF.

This chain uses TRBV10-3 with TRBJ2-2; 9 positions match TRBD2. The CDR3 is 16 residues long. Per germline, CDR1 ENHRY and CDR2 SYGVKD. The V and J ends lost 2 bases and 4 bases, in that order; junction bases with no gene match: 5. CDR3 sequence: CAISENGGRATGELFF. The CDR3, as DNA: TGTGCCATCAGTGAGAACGGCGGGAGGGCCACCGGGGAGCTGTTTTTT.

V and J are TRBV5-4 and TRBJ2-2; a possible D gene is TRBD2 (5 bases). With 4 bases removed from V and 3 bases from J, the gap between germline ends came to 19 bases. The CDR3 is 17 amino acids. CDR1 SGHNT and CDR2 YYREEE come from the germline V gene (reference sequence). The CDR3 DNA follows: TGTGCCAGCAGCCTGTTTTTTGGGGAGAGTGACACCGGGGAGCTGTTTTTT. This encodes CASSLFFGESDTGELFF. Based on the CDR3 plus reference TRBV5-4 and TRBJ2-2, the full variable domain is ETGVTQSPTHLIKTRGQQVTLRCSSQSGHNTVSWYQQALGQGPQFIFQYYREEENGRGNFPPRFSGLQFPNYSSELNVNALELDDSALYLCASSLFFGESDTGELFFGEGSRLTVL.

In this sample, this clone turned up a few times. The chain uses TRBV11-3 and TRBJ2-3, with unresolved D. This CDR3 comprises 13 residues. Germline V gene sequence: CDR1 SGHNT, CDR2 YENEEA. Trimming left V 4 bases short and J 6 bases short, with 11 bases between. The chain's CDR3 is CASSSWDGDTQYF. CDR3 DNA: TGTGCCAGCAGCTCCTGGGATGGGGATACGCAGTATTTT.